These 5 T cell receptor beta chains originate from one sample sequenced in a study of graft-versus-host responses after intestinal transplantation. The antigens of these receptors remain unknown. Sequenced by immunoSEQ multiplex PCR; TCRdb stores in-frame clones only, minus some. Among about 59,000 clones listed, 94% were seen once. The material was unstimulated CD4+ T cells sorted from spleen or lymph node cells, obtained before transplant. The source of these receptors is a human donor who was the organ donor for an intestinal transplant.

CDR3 DNA sequence: TGTGCCAGCAGCTTAGCATCCGGAAACATTCAGTACTTC. It yields the protein CASSLASGNIQYF. V gene TRBV11-2 combines with J gene TRBJ2-4; D ambiguous. The ends were cut back, 1 base at V and 6 bases at J, with 7 bases in the middle. CDR3 size: 13 residues. In germline, CDR1 is SGHAT, CDR2 FQNNGV.

The chain combines TRBV18 with TRBJ2-7; perhaps TRBD2 as D (6 bases). The CDR3 spans 14 residues. V was trimmed by 3 bases and J by 3 bases, leaving 12 bases between them. Germline values: CDR1 KGHSH, CDR2 LQKENI. The CDR3 nucleotides are TGTGCCAGCTCACCGGGCTCGGGGGACTACGAGCAGTACTTC. Its protein is CASSPGSGDYEQYF.

DNA of the CDR3: TGTGCCAGCAGCTTGTCCTGGACAGGGGGCCTAGCCACTGAAGCTTTCTTT. Its protein product is CASSLSWTGGLATEAFF. The rearrangement links TRBV5-4 to TRBJ1-1, with 11 bases aligning to TRBD1. Trimming cost V 1 base and J 4 bases; bases outside gene matches: 9. Germline V lookup: CDR1 SGHNT, CDR2 YYREEE (reference sequence). This CDR3 has 17 amino acids.

The V call is TRBV7-6, the J call TRBJ2-7; D gene ambiguous. The CDR3 has 15 residues. With 1 base removed from V and 4 bases from J, the gap between germline ends came to 14 bases. Germline CDR1 reads SGHVS; CDR2 reads FNYEAQ. The CDR3 DNA reads as TGTGCCAGCAGCTTAGACCTCGGACCGGCTTACGAGCAGTACTTC. Translating gives CASSLDLGPAYEQYF.

V and J are TRBV12-5 and TRBJ2-5, with no clear D. This CDR3 has 12 residues. Deletions cut 0 bases from V and 5 bases from J, with 4 bases between. The germline gives CDR1 LGHNT, CDR2 FRNRAP. CDR3: CASGLVLETQYF. CDR3 sequence (DNA): TGTGCTAGTGGTTTGGTATTGGAGACCCAGTACTTC.